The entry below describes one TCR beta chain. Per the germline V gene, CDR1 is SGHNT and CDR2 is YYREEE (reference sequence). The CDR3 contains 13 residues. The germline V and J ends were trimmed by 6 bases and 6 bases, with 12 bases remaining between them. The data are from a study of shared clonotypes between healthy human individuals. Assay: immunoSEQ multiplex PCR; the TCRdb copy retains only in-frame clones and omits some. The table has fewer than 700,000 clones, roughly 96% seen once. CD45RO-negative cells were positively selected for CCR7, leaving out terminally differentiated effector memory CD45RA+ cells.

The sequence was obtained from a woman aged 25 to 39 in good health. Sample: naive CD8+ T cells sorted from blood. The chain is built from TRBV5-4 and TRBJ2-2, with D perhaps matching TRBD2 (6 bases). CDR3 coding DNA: TGTGCCAGCAAGAAGTGGGGGGCCGGGGAGCTGTTTTTT. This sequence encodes CASKKWGAGELFF. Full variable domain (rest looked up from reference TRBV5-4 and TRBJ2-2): ETGVTQSPTHLIKTRGQQVTLRCSSQSGHNTVSWYQQALGQGPQFIFQYYREEENGRGNFPPRFSGLQFPNYSSELNVNALELDDSALYLCASKKWGAGELFFGEGSRLTVL.